This entry lists 20 T cell receptor beta chains sequenced from one sample in a study of cytomegalovirus exposure and HLA in healthy donors. It was with 60 Vbeta and 13 Jbeta primers that the PCR ran. Sequencing used immunoSEQ multiplex PCR; TCRdb keeps in-frame clones, though not all of them. The sample includes around 61,000 clones, around 68% of them seen just once. Sequenced material: PBMCs. These receptors all stem from a middle-aged man in good health and CMV-seropositive.

The rearrangement joins TRBV2 to TRBJ2-7; a weak D match, TRBD1 (5 bases). Trimming removed 5 bases at V and 5 bases at J, with 10 bases between. This CDR3 has 12 amino acids. From germline, CDR1 is SNHLY and CDR2 FYNNEI. CDR3 DNA sequence: TGTGCCAGCAGTACCAGGGCTCACGAGCAGTACTTC. The encoded protein is CASSTRAHEQYF.

This clone was seen only once. V and J are TRBV27 and TRBJ2-2, with D possibly matching TRBD2 (5 bases). Trimming shortened V by 1 base and J by 5 bases, and 5 bases separated the two germline ends. This CDR3 has 13 amino acids. Germline CDR1 MNHEY, CDR2 SMNVEV (reference sequence). CDR3 amino acids: CASSLWRTGELFF. Here the CDR3 DNA reads TGTGCCAGCAGTTTATGGAGGACCGGGGAGCTGTTTTTT.

The sample holds a few counts of this clone. The rearrangement joins TRBV19 to TRBJ2-2, with D tentatively TRBD2 (5 bases). Trimming took off 4 bases at V and 4 bases at J, with 13 bases between the two ends. CDR1 and CDR2 (germline): LNHDA, SQIVND (reference sequence). The CDR3 extends over 15 amino acids. The CDR3 region has the DNA TGTGCCAGTAGTAGTTATAGCGAGATCACCGGGGAGCTGTTTTTT. It is translated as CASSSYSEITGELFF.

In DNA, the CDR3 is TGCAGCACTGGACAGGGGACGGAAGCTTTCTTT. Translated: CSTGQGTEAFF. This chain uses TRBV29-1 with TRBJ1-1; 9 positions agree with TRBD1. Trimming at V came to 8 bases and at J to 8 bases, leaving 6 bases not matched to a gene. Germline assignment: CDR1 SQVTM and CDR2 ANQGSEA. This CDR3 contains 11 residues.

This clone was seen ten or more times. The chain couples TRBV25-1 to TRBJ2-1, with D possibly matching TRBD2 (6 bases). The CDR3 length is 18 residues. Germline values: CDR1 MGHDK, CDR2 SYGVNS. Trimming left V 2 bases short and J 6 bases short, with 23 bases between. The CDR3: CASSERPVGRGQVNEQFF. CDR3 DNA sequence: TGTGCCAGCAGTGAACGTCCAGTTGGGCGGGGCCAGGTCAATGAGCAGTTCTTC.

The genes are TRBV2 and TRBJ2-7; D possibly corresponds to TRBD1 (6 bases). With 8 bases removed from V and 3 bases from J, the gap between germline ends came to 8 bases. The CDR3 runs to 11 residues. Germline V CDR1 and CDR2: SNHLY, FYNNEI. The CDR3 DNA reads TGTGCCAGCCAGGACAGCTACGAGCAGTACTTC. Its translation: CASQDSYEQYF. Full variable domain (remainder filled in from reference TRBV2 and TRBJ2-7): EPEVTQTPSHQVTQMGQEVILRCVPISNHLYFYWYRQILGQKVEFLVSFYNNEISEKSEIFDDQFSVERPDGSNFTLKIRSTKLEDSAMYFCASQDSYEQYFGPGTRLTVT.

In its sample, this clone was seen a few times. The rearrangement links TRBV6-1 to TRBJ1-2; a weak D match, TRBD1 (6 bases). The CDR3 runs 15 residues. CDR1 and CDR2 from the germline V gene are MNHNS and SASEGT. Trimming took off 6 bases at V and 0 bases at J, with 14 bases between the two ends. CDR3 in amino acids: CASRTGHRANYGYTF. The CDR3 bases are TGTGCCAGCAGGACGGGACACCGAGCTAACTATGGCTACACCTTC.

The chain combines TRBV9 with TRBJ2-5; 7 nucleotides line up with TRBD1. CDR1 is SGDLS and CDR2 is YYNGEE in the germline V gene. The CDR3 length is 17 residues. V was clipped by 0 bases and J by 4 bases; unmatched bases: 12. The CDR3 bases are TGTGCCAGCAGCGTAGAGGGGAACTACAGGGGTACAGAGACCCAGTACTTC. Amino acid sequence: CASSVEGNYRGTETQYF.

The chain has TRBV21-1 and TRBJ2-7; the tabulated D call, TRBD2, remains unverified against the DNA. TRBV21-1 is given as a pseudogene. This CDR3 has 16 amino acids. The CDR3 DNA reads as TGTGCCAGCAGCAAAGTACGGGGGGCAGCGTCCTACGAGCAGTACTTC. Translated: CASSKVRGAASYEQYF.

V and J are TRBV6-6 and TRBJ2-7; 8 bases line up with TRBD1. Trimming at V came to 7 bases and at J to 4 bases, leaving 9 bases not matched to a gene. Germline values: CDR1 MNHNY, CDR2 SVGAGI (reference sequence). The CDR3 is 14 amino acids. The CDR3: CASTPGTGDYEQYF. DNA for the CDR3: TGTGCCAGCACCCCAGGGACAGGTGATTACGAGCAGTACTTC.

The V call is TRBV19, the J call TRBJ1-2; tentative D call: TRBD1 (5 bases). Germline values: CDR1 LNHDA, CDR2 SQIVND (reference sequence). The CDR3 contains 14 residues. The V end was cut by 7 bases, the J end by 3 bases, with 15 bases between. CDR3 DNA sequence: TGTGCCAGTATCCAAACGTGGGGGGACTATGGCTACACCTTC. Its protein is CASIQTWGDYGYTF.

This chain connects TRBV20-1 to TRBJ2-1, with D perhaps matching TRBD1 (5 bases). The CDR3 consists of 11 residues. Trimming removed 4 bases at V and 4 bases at J, with 5 bases between. Germline V gene sequence: CDR1 DFQATT, CDR2 SNEGSKA (reference sequence). Written as DNA, the CDR3 is TGCAGTGCTAACAGGTACAATGAGCAGTTCTTC. Its protein product is CSANRYNEQFF.

This chain links TRBV30 with TRBJ2-1; 7 bases map to TRBD1. The CDR3 loop spans 14 amino acids. The germline V gene has CDR1 GTSNPN and CDR2 SVGIG (reference sequence). V trimming: 5 bases; J trimming: 5 bases; junction bases outside the gene matches: 9. The CDR3 region has the DNA TGTGCCTGGGACCGGGACAGACTACACAATGAGCAGTTCTTC. It codes for CAWDRDRLHNEQFF.

The chain carries TRBV30 and TRBJ1-2, with D maybe TRBD1 (6 bases). Germline CDR1 is GTSNPN and CDR2 is SVGIG (reference sequence). This CDR3 is 13 amino acids long. Trimming removed 4 bases from V and 6 bases from J, with 15 bases in between. CDR3 DNA sequence: TGTGCCTGGAACCGCAGGGGACAACATGGCTACACCTTC. It translates to CAWNRRGQHGYTF.

CDR3 protein: CAWSTRGRGTGDTQYF. CDR3 in DNA: TGTGCCTGGAGTACCAGGGGGCGGGGGACTGGCGATACGCAGTATTTT. The chain is built from TRBV30 and TRBJ2-3; D possibly corresponds to TRBD1 (8 bases). Germline loops: CDR1 GTSNPN, CDR2 SVGIG (reference sequence). Deletions cut 2 bases from V and 6 bases from J, with 21 bases between. The CDR3 spans 16 residues.

The gene calls are TRBV6-5 and TRBJ1-1, with D hard to call. Trimming left V 0 bases short and J 3 bases short, with 14 bases between. Germline V gene sequence: CDR1 MNHEY, CDR2 SVGAGI. There are 16 residues in the CDR3. The CDR3: CASSYSMGDGDTEAFF. DNA of the CDR3: TGTGCCAGCAGTTACTCGATGGGAGACGGGGACACTGAAGCTTTCTTT.

The V and J genes are TRBV27 and TRBJ2-5, with 8 bases identical to TRBD2. The germline V gene has CDR1 MNHEY and CDR2 SMNVEV (reference sequence). The V gene end was trimmed by 3 bases and the J gene end by 3 bases; junction bases not matched to a gene: 0. This CDR3 has 13 residues. DNA for the CDR3: TGTGCCAGCAGTTTTAGCGGGAAAGAGACCCAGTACTTC. Translation gives CASSFSGKETQYF.

V and J are TRBV7-2 and TRBJ1-5; unclear D gene. The V and J ends lost 2 bases and 3 bases respectively, with 11 bases between them. Looked up from germline, CDR1 is SGHTA and CDR2 is FQGNSA. The CDR3 has 15 residues. The CDR3 protein is CASSLHPGPNQPQHF. CDR3 bases: TGTGCCAGCAGCTTACACCCAGGCCCCAATCAGCCCCAGCATTTT.

This sequence joins TRBV25-1 and TRBJ2-1; tentative D call: TRBD1 (5 bases). The germline CDR1 and CDR2 sequences are MGHDK and SYGVNS. The CDR3 loop spans 15 amino acids. Trimming stripped 2 bases from V and 3 bases from J, with 11 bases between. The CDR3 sequence is CASSEPQGNYNEQFF. DNA for the CDR3: TGTGCCAGCAGTGAACCTCAGGGAAACTACAATGAGCAGTTCTTC.

This clone came up many times. Other DNA sequences in this sample translate to the same CDR3. This rearrangement joins TRBV6-1 to TRBJ1-6, with TRBD1 matching 10 bases. V lost 6 bases to trimming and J lost 7 bases; unmatched junction nucleotides: 3. CDR3 size: 14 residues. Germline lookup yields CDR1 MNHNS and CDR2 SASEGT. As DNA, the CDR3 is TGTGCCAGCAGAGGACAGGGGGGGAATTCACCCCTCCACTTT. It specifies CASRGQGGNSPLHF.